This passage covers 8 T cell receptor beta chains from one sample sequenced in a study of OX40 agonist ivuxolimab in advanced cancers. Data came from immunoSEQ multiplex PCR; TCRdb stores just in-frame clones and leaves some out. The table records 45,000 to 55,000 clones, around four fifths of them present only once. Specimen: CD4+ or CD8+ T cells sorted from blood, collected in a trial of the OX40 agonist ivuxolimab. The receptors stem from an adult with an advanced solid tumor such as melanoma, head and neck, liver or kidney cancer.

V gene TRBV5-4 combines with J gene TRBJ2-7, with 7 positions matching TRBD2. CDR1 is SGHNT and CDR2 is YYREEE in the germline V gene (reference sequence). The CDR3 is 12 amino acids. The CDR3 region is CATGGTPYEQYF. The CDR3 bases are TGTGCTACGGGGGGTACCCCCTACGAGCAGTACTTC.

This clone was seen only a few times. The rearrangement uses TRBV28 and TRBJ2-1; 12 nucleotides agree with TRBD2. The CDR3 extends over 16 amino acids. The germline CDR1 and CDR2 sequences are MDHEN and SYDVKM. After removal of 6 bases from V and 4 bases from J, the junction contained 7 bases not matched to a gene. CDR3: CASRSGLAGPYNEQFF. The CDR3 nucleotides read TGTGCCAGCAGATCAGGACTAGCGGGACCTTACAATGAGCAGTTCTTC.

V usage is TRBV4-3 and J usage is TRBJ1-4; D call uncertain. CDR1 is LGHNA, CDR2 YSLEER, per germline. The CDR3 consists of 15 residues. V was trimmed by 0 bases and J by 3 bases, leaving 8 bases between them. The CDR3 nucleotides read TGCGCCAGCAGCCAAGATGAGGGTCCTAATGAAAAACTGTTTTTT. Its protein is CASSQDEGPNEKLFF.

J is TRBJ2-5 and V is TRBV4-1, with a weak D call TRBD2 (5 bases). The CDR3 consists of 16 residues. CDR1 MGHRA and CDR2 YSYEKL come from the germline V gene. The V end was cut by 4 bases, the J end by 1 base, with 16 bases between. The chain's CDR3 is CASSPSRTSGQETQYF. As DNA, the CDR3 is TGCGCCAGCAGCCCCTCTAGAACGAGCGGCCAAGAGACCCAGTACTTC.

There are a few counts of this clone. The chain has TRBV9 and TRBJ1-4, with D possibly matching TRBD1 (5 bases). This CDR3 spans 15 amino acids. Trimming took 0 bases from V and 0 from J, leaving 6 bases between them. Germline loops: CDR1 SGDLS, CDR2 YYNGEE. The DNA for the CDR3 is TGTGCCAGCAGCGTAGGGGGGGCAACTAATGAAAAACTGTTTTTT. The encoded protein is CASSVGGATNEKLFF.

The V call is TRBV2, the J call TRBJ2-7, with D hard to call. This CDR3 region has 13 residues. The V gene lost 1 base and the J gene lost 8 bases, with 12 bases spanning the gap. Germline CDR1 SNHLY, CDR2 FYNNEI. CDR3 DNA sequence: TGTGCCAGCAGTGAAGGGACGGTAGAAAAGCAGTACTTC. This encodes CASSEGTVEKQYF.

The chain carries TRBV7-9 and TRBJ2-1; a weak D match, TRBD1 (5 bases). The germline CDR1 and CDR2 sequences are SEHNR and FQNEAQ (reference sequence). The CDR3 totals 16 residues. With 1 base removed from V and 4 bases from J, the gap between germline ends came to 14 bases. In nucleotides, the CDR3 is TGTGCCAGCAGCTTAGATCGACAGAACAAGTACAATGAGCAGTTCTTC. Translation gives CASSLDRQNKYNEQFF.

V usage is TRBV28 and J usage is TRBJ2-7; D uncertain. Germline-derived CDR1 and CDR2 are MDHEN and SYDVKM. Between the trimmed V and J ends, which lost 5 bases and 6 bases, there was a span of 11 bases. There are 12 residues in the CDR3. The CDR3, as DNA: TGTGCCAGCAGTACCCCCACGGGCGAGCAGTACTTC. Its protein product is CASSTPTGEQYF.